This T cell receptor beta chain originates from a study of T cells in Graves' hyperthyroidism and ophthalmopathy. As regards this clonotype: The antigen is not known.

Amplification yielded TCR beta CDR3 regions, with RNA transcripts as the source. In the first-round RT-PCR of the TCR CDR3, the HTBI primer set was used. TCRdb re-called the multiplex PCR reads with MiXCR, one entry per CDR3 protein. In the table there are about 570,000 distinct CDR3 sequences, more than 45% of which are singletons. Diagnosis relied on clinical symptoms, serum thyroxine and TRAb, thyroid ultrasound and orbital computed tomography. Whole-study results and caveats: Most clonotypes that expanded in the thyroid above 0.001 also showed up in blood.

The receptor was derived from an adult woman with Graves' disease, either hyperthyroidism or ophthalmopathy (not recorded which). Sequenced material: peripheral blood or thyroid tissue (not recorded which).

Here the CDR3 DNA reads TGTGCCAGCACCCCGGACGGGGGGCTGGACTATGGCTACACCTTC. This codes for CASTPDGGLDYGYTF. The chain combines TRBV7-3 with TRBJ1-2; D is possibly TRBD1 (6 bases). The V end was cut by 7 bases, the J end by 3 bases, with 18 bases between. This CDR3 has 15 residues. CDR1 is SGHTA, CDR2 FQGTGA, per germline.